This T cell receptor beta chain appears in the sequencing data of a study of blood T cell repertoires in COVID-19. Study-level background: Italy, Spain and the United States were the sources of the convalescent and acute COVID-19 samples.

The V gene's germline CDR1 is MNHEY and CDR2 SMNVEV (reference sequence). V was shortened by 4 bases and J by 2 bases, with 9 bases between the two germline ends. The CDR3 loop spans 13 amino acids. Sequenced by immunoSEQ multiplex PCR; TCRdb stores in-frame clones only, minus some. Among some 150,000 clones, about 85% were seen once, and the ten largest hold approximately 5.2%. The receptor comes from a woman between 65 and 79 years old with COVID-19, enrolled during active disease. The V gene is TRBV27, the J gene TRBJ2-7, with D perhaps matching TRBD1 (5 bases). What was sequenced was peripheral blood. The CDR3 loop reads CASSWGGAYEQYF. CDR3 coding DNA: TGTGCCAGCAGTTGGGGCGGAGCCTACGAGCAGTACTTC.